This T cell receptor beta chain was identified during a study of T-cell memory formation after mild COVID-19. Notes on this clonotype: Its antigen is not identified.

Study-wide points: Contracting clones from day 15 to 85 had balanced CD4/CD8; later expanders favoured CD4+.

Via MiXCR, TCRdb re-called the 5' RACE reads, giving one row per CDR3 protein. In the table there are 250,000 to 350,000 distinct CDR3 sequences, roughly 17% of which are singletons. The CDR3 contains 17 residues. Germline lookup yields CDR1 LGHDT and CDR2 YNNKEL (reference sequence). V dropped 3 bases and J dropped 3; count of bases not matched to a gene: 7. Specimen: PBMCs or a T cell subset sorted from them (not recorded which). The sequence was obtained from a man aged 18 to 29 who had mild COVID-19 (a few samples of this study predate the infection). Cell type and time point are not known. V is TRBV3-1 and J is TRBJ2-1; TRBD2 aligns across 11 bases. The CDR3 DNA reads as TGTGCCAGCAGCCAGATCCTAGCGGGGGGAATCTACAATGAGCAGTTCTTC. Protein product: CASSQILAGGIYNEQFF.